Listed here are 10 T cell receptor beta chains from one sample, sequenced in a study of cytomegalovirus exposure and HLA in healthy donors. Primers: 60 Vbeta forward and 13 Jbeta reverse. Profiling relied on immunoSEQ multiplex PCR, and the TCRdb table lists in-frame clones only, not all of them. The data show some 70,000 clones, more than 75% seen once. The sequenced sample consisted of PBMCs. The receptors here all came from a man between 18 and 35 years old in good health and CMV-seronegative.

V is TRBV15 and J is TRBJ2-7; TRBD1 aligns across 7 bases. The ends lost 1 base at V and 5 bases at J; junction bases unmatched: 2. Germline CDR1 is LNHNV and CDR2 is YYDKDF (reference sequence). This CDR3 comprises 13 residues. The CDR3, as DNA: TGTGCCACCAGCAGAGGAGGGACAGACGAGCAGTACTTC. This sequence encodes CATSRGGTDEQYF.

The rearrangement links TRBV5-1 to TRBJ2-1; possibly TRBD1 for D (6 bases). Per the germline V gene, CDR1 is SGHRS and CDR2 is YFSETQ. The CDR3 consists of 12 residues. V lost 0 bases, J lost 9 bases, and 7 bases lay in between. The CDR3 is CASSLVGGEQFF. The CDR3 nucleotides are TGCGCCAGCAGCTTGGTAGGGGGTGAGCAGTTCTTC.

The chain combines TRBV7-3 with TRBJ1-6; tentatively, D is TRBD1 (5 bases). Trimming removed 1 base from V and 6 bases from J, with 13 bases in between. Germline CDR1 is SGHTA and CDR2 is FQGTGA. CDR3 size: 16 residues. The DNA for the CDR3 is TGTGCCAGCAGCTTAAGGGGACGGGGAGGTAATTCACCCCTCCACTTT. Encoded protein: CASSLRGRGGNSPLHF. Variable domain in full (rest from reference TRBV7-3 and TRBJ1-6): GAGVSQTPSNKVTEKGKYVELRCDPISGHTALYWYRQSLGQGPEFLIYFQGTGAADDSGLPNDRFFAVRPEGSVSTLKIQRTERGDSAVYLCASSLRGRGGNSPLHFGNGTRLTVT.

This clone turned up a few times. This chain links TRBV27 with TRBJ1-1; D is undetermined. This CDR3 comprises 14 residues. The germline V gene has CDR1 MNHEY and CDR2 SMNVEV (reference sequence). V gave up 6 bases and J gave up 0 bases, with 11 bases separating them. The CDR3 loop reads CASSPAGMNTEAFF. The DNA of the CDR3 is TGTGCCAGCAGCCCGGCGGGCATGAACACTGAAGCTTTCTTT.

In the case of this clone: The junction departs from germline at one end; a sequencing error may be responsible. The J gene is TRBJ2-7, the V gene TRBV6-5; D call uncertain. Germline lookup yields CDR1 MNHEY and CDR2 SVGAGI. There are 14 residues in the CDR3. The CDR3 nucleotides read TGTGCCAGCAGCCTCGATACCCGCTTAGCCCCGAAGTCCTTC. Its translation: CASSLDTRLAPKSF.

This chain uses TRBV15 with TRBJ2-7, with 9 bases fitting TRBD2. Looked up from germline, CDR1 is LNHNV and CDR2 is YYDKDF (reference sequence). The CDR3 consists of 16 residues. Germline trimming cut 5 bases from V and 6 bases from J; bases unmatched to any gene: 14. CDR3 sequence reads: CATSGFRASGIGEQYF. In DNA, the CDR3 is TGTGCCACCAGCGGCTTTCGGGCTAGCGGGATTGGCGAGCAGTACTTC. The variable domain in full, completed from reference TRBV15 and TRBJ2-7, reads DAMVIQNPRYQVTQFGKPVTLSCSQTLNHNVMYWYQQKSSQAPKLLFHYYDKDFNNEADTPDNFQSRRPNTSFCFLDIRSPGLGDTAMYLCATSGFRASGIGEQYFGPGTRLTVT.

J is TRBJ2-5 and V is TRBV7-2, with 7 nucleotides matching TRBD1. The length of the CDR3 is 16 residues. Germline V gene data show CDR1 as SGHTA and CDR2 as FQGNSA. V dropped 7 bases and J dropped 5; count of bases not matched to a gene: 16. This chain's CDR3 is CASIGATGMPLETQYF. The DNA of the CDR3 is TGTGCCAGCATCGGAGCGACAGGGATGCCCTTGGAGACCCAGTACTTC.

This clone was seen a handful of times. The V call is TRBV9, the J call TRBJ1-4; a possible D gene is TRBD1 (6 bases). CDR3 length equals 13 residues. Per germline, CDR1 SGDLS and CDR2 YYNGEE. The ends were cut back, 2 bases at V and 11 bases at J, with 13 bases in the middle. The CDR3 DNA follows: TGTGCCAGCAGCGTGGGGGCAGGGAGTAAACTGTTTTTT. It yields the protein CASSVGAGSKLFF.

The chain has TRBV5-4 and TRBJ2-5, with TRBD1 matching over 7 bases. The CDR3 has 17 amino acids. The V gene end was trimmed by 0 bases and the J gene end by 4 bases; junction bases not matched to a gene: 12. The V gene's germline CDR1 is SGHNT and CDR2 YYREEE (reference sequence). CDR3 amino acids: CASSLALDRRGRETQYF. Written as DNA, the CDR3 is TGTGCCAGCAGCTTGGCGCTGGACAGGCGTGGGCGAGAGACCCAGTACTTC.

The chain carries TRBV29-1 and TRBJ2-5; a weak D match, TRBD2 (6 bases). The germline gives CDR1 SQVTM, CDR2 ANQGSEA. V lost 6 bases, J lost 5 bases, and 16 bases lay in between. The CDR3 is made up of 13 amino acids. The CDR3 sequence: CSVGVSRGETQYF. CDR3 sequence (DNA): TGCAGCGTAGGTGTCAGCCGGGGGGAGACCCAGTACTTC.